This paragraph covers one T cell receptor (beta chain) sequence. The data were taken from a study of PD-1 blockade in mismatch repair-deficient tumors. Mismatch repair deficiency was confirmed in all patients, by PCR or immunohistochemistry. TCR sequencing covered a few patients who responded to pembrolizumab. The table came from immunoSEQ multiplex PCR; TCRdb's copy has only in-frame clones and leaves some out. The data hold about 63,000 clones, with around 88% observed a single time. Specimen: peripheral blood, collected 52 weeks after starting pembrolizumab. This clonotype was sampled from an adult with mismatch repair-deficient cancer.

CDR3: CASSQDPWGKETQYF. Written as DNA, the CDR3 is TGTGCCAGCAGCCAAGATCCGTGGGGGAAAGAGACCCAGTACTTC. The genes are TRBV4-2 and TRBJ2-5; D is tentatively TRBD1 or TRBD2 (5 bases each). V lost 0 bases and J 3 bases, leaving 11 bases between the germline ends. This CDR3 is 15 amino acids long. Germline V gives CDR1 LGHNA, CDR2 YNFKEQ.